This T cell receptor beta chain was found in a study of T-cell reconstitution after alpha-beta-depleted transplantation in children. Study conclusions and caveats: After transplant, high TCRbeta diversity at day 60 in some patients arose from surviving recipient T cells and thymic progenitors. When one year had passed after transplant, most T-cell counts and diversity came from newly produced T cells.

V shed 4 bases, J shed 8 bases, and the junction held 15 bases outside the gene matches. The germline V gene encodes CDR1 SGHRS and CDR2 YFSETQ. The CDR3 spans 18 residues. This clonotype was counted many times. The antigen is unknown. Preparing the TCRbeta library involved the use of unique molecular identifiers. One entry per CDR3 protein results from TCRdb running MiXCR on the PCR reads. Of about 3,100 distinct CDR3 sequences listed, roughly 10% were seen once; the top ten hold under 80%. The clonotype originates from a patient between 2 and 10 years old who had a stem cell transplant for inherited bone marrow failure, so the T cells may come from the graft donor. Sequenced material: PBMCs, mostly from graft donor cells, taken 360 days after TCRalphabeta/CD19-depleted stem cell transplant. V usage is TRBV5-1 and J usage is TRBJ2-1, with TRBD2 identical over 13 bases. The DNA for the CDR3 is TGCGCCAGCAGCACCGGACTAGCGGGAGAGTGGGACTTGGATGAGCAGTTCTTC. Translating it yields CASSTGLAGEWDLDEQFF.